Listed below are T cell receptor beta chains from one sample, sequenced in a study of T-cell memory formation after mild COVID-19. TCRdb called the 5' RACE reads again in MiXCR, with one record for every CDR3 protein. The repertoire consists of about 150,000 distinct CDR3 sequences, with 13% occurring once and the leading ten covering approximately 3.4%. Sequenced material: PBMCs or a T cell subset sorted from them (not recorded which). All receptors come from a man aged 18 to 29 who had mild COVID-19 (a few samples of this study predate the infection). Cell type and time point are not known. Both conserved end residues are part of each CDR3. Fields, in order: CDR3 DNA, CDR3 protein, D gene, J gene, clone size, V gene. D genes are given only for firm matches. Rows may omit the clone size; those that give it use once, few, many or a size class.

TGCGCCAGCAGCTTGGAAGGCAGGTCCACCTACGAGCAGTACTTC,CASSLEGRSTYEQYF,.,TRBJ2-7,.,TRBV5-1
TGCGCCAGCAGCCTAGACAGGACAGGGACTTATAATGAAAAACTGTTTTTT,CASSLDRTGTYNEKLFF,TRBD1,TRBJ1-4,many,TRBV4-3
TGTGCCAGCAGTTTAACGACAGGGGTGGGGTTTCAGCCCCAGCATTTT,CASSLTTGVGFQPQHF,TRBD1,TRBJ1-5,.,TRBV12-3/TRBV12-4
TGTGCCAGCCACGCGGGGGGCGGGACCCAGTACTTC,CASHAGGGTQYF,TRBD2,TRBJ2-5,.,TRBV28
TGTGCCAGCAGCATGACTAGCGGGGGTAGCACAGATACGCAGTATTTT,CASSMTSGGSTDTQYF,TRBD2,TRBJ2-3,.,TRBV5-4
TGTGCCAGCAGCTTAGGGTCCCTTTCCCTGTATTTT,CASSLGSLSLYF,.,TRBJ2-3,few,TRBV7-2
TGTGCCAGCAGCGAACTATCTGGGGCCAACGTCCTGACTTTC,CASSELSGANVLTF,.,TRBJ2-6,many,TRBV7-2
TGCGCCAGCAGCTGGACAGGTGGGGAGACCCAGTACTTC,CASSWTGGETQYF,TRBD1,TRBJ2-5,many,TRBV5-1
TGTGCCAGCAGCCCCCAACGGGAGGGGGCGAGAACCGGGGAGCTGTTTTTT,CASSPQREGARTGELFF,.,TRBJ2-2,.,TRBV4-2
TGTGCCAGCTGTGGCTTCATGAACACTGAAGCTTTCTTT,CASCGFMNTEAFF,.,TRBJ1-1,.,TRBV27
TGTGCCAGCAGCTTAGCCAACAGGGGAACAGATACGCAGTATTTT,CASSLANRGTDTQYF,TRBD1,TRBJ2-3,.,TRBV7-2